This is a list of T cell receptor beta chains from one sample in a study of control samples from healthy donors and cancer patients. Here immunoSEQ multiplex PCR was the method, and the copy in TCRdb shows in-frame clones only, minus some. This table holds about 70,000 clones, about 80% found once. Sequencing was performed on PBMCs. All receptors derive from a woman in her forties or fifties with lung cancer. Each CDR3 is given with its conserved first and last residue. The order of the fields is clone size, V gene, D gene, J gene, CDR3 DNA, CDR3 protein. The D gene is left open where the match is weak. Rows may omit the clone size; those that give it use once, few, many or a size class.

few,TRBV5-6,-,TRBJ1-5,TGTGCCAGCAGCTTGGCGGGGAATCAGCCCCAGCATTTT,CASSLAGNQPQHF
-,TRBV27,TRBD1,TRBJ1-2,TGTGCCAGCAGTTTATGGTCCAGGGGGGGATATGGCTACACCTTC,CASSLWSRGGYGYTF
-,TRBV6-4,TRBD1,TRBJ1-1,TGTGCCAGCAGTGATCGACAGGGGAAAGCTTTCTTT,CASSDRQGKAFF
-,TRBV4-1,TRBD1,TRBJ1-2,TGCGCCAGCAGCCAAGAGAGGGGACAGGGAGGATACACCTTC,CASSQERGQGGYTF
-,TRBV9,-,TRBJ1-5,TGTGCCAGCAGCGTAGGACCGGCTCACAATCAGCCCCAGCATTTT,CASSVGPAHNQPQHF
few,TRBV9,-,TRBJ2-7,TGTGCCAGCAGCGCCAGTGTCGAATGGGGTTACGGCGAGCAGTACTTC,CASSASVEWGYGEQYF
-,TRBV30,-,TRBJ1-2,TGTGCCTGGAACCGTCGGGAGGGCTACACCTTC,CAWNRREGYTF
-,TRBV27,-,TRBJ2-3,TGTGCCAGCAGTTTCTCCGGGGGCACAGATACGCAGTATTTT,CASSFSGGTDTQYF
-,TRBV27,-,TRBJ2-3,TGTGCCAGCTGGTCGGGAGATACGCAGTATTTT,CASWSGDTQYF
once,TRBV24-1,TRBD1,TRBJ1-2,TGTGCCATAAGTGGTGGTCCGCTCCGGGACAGGGGATGGGACTATGGCTACACCTTC,CAISGGPLRDRGWDYGYTF
-,TRBV9,-,TRBJ1-3,TGTGCCAGCGCACCGGGGGGAACTGGAAACACCATATATTTT,CASAPGGTGNTIYF
-,TRBV18,-,TRBJ1-1,TGTGCCAGCTCACCACTAAGGGATAGTACTGAAGCTTTCTTT,CASSPLRDSTEAFF
once,TRBV29-1,-,TRBJ2-5,TGCAGCGTTGTGCCCCTCCAAACCCAGTACTTC,CSVVPLQTQYF
-,TRBV18,TRBD1,TRBJ1-6,TGTGCCAGCTCACCACTCATGAACCAGGGACAGAGCATTTCACCCCTCCACTTT,CASSPLMNQGQSISPLHF
-,TRBV9,TRBD2,TRBJ2-7,TGTGCCAGCAGCCCCCGGGGGGGCTACGAGCAGTACTTC,CASSPRGGYEQYF
-,TRBV2,-,TRBJ1-5,TGTGCCAGCAGTGTGTCAAGCAATCAGCCCCAGCATTTT,CASSVSSNQPQHF
-,TRBV19,-,TRBJ1-1,TGTGCCAGTAGTTCAGGGTTCACTGAAGCTTTCTTT,CASSSGFTEAFF
-,TRBV15,-,TRBJ2-7,TGTGCCACCAGCAGAGATCTTACCTACGAGCAGTACTTC,CATSRDLTYEQYF
-,TRBV14,-,TRBJ1-6,TGTGCCAGCAGCCAAGCCGTCGGACACAGACATTCACCCCTCCACTTT,CASSQAVGHRHSPLHF
-,TRBV7-9,-,TRBJ2-7,TGTGCCAGCAGCGCACGTGAAGGGCGCGCCCCCCACTCCTACGAGCAGTACTTC,CASSAREGRAPHSYEQYF
-,TRBV6-6,TRBD2,TRBJ2-3,TGTGCCAGCAGTCCGACTAGCGGGGGGAAAGATACGCAGTATTTT,CASSPTSGGKDTQYF
-,TRBV27,TRBD1,TRBJ1-1,TGTGCCAGCAGTTCCCGGGACAGCAGGAACACTGAAGCTTTCTTT,CASSSRDSRNTEAFF
-,TRBV5-4,-,TRBJ1-2,TGTGCCAGCAGCGACCCCGGCAACTATGGCTACACCTTC,CASSDPGNYGYTF
-,TRBV2,-,TRBJ1-3,TGTGCCAGCAGTGAAACGGGTGGACTCTCTGGAAACACCATATATTTT,CASSETGGLSGNTIYF
-,TRBV6-2/TRBV6-3,-,TRBJ2-7,TGTGCCAGCAGTTCCCAGGTGAACTACGAGCAGTACTTC,CASSSQVNYEQYF
-,TRBV30,-,TRBJ1-1,TGTGCCTGGACACTGAACACTGAAGCTTTCTTT,CAWTLNTEAFF
few,TRBV3-1/TRBV3-2,TRBD1,TRBJ2-7,TGTGCCAGCAGCCTTGGACAGGGGGCTTACGAGCAGTACTTC,CASSLGQGAYEQYF
-,TRBV20-1,-,TRBJ1-1,TGCAGTGCTCCGGACAGCTCAAGCGCTTTCTTT,CSAPDSSSAFF
-,TRBV30,TRBD1,TRBJ1-1,TGTGCCTTCAACAGGGGTACTGAAGCTTTCTTT,CAFNRGTEAFF
-,TRBV6-6,TRBD1,TRBJ1-6,TGTGCCAGCAGTCGACGACAGGGGCCCTATAATTCACCCCTCCACTTT,CASSRRQGPYNSPLHF
-,TRBV6-2/TRBV6-3,-,TRBJ1-4,TGTGCCAGCAGTCAGGGTTCAGGTCTGTTTTTT,CASSQGSGLFF
once,TRBV5-5,-,TRBJ1-5,TGTGCCAGCAGCTTTACGTCCTATAGCAATCAGCCCCAGCATTTT,CASSFTSYSNQPQHF
few,TRBV7-9,TRBD1,TRBJ2-2,TGTGCCAGCAGCGTAGACGGGACAGGGGGCCACGAGAACACCGGGGAGCTGTTTTTT,CASSVDGTGGHENTGELFF
-,TRBV10-2,TRBD1,TRBJ1-1,TGCGCCAGCAGGGGGGACAGTGTGAACACTGAAGCTTTCTTT,CASRGDSVNTEAFF
-,TRBV12-3/TRBV12-4,-,TRBJ1-1,TGTGCCAGCACTCCGGGACAAGGAAGTGAAGCTTTCTTT,CASTPGQGSEAFF
-,TRBV18,TRBD1,TRBJ2-4,TGTGCCAGCTCCCTGGGACAGGGAGGAAACATTCAGTACTTC,CASSLGQGGNIQYF
-,TRBV27,-,TRBJ2-7,TGTGCCAGCAGTTCACGGACAGTCTCCTACGAGCAGTACTTC,CASSSRTVSYEQYF
-,TRBV4-3,-,TRBJ2-2,TGCGCCAGCAGCCAAGTGCAGGGCAGTGGAACCGGGGAGCTGTTTTTT,CASSQVQGSGTGELFF
-,TRBV7-2,TRBD1,TRBJ1-4,TGTGCCAGCAGCTTAGTTGGGACAGGGGGTAATGAAAAACTGTTTTTT,CASSLVGTGGNEKLFF
-,TRBV12-3/TRBV12-4,-,TRBJ1-1,TGTGCCAGCAGTTTGAGGGTCGGAACTTTCTTT,CASSLRVGTFF